This T cell receptor (beta chain) was recovered during a study of T-cell memory formation after mild COVID-19. Background on the study: TCR clusters largely stayed donor specific. Whole-study results and caveats: Clones that contracted from day 15 to 85 were balanced CD4/CD8, while later expanders leaned CD4+.

This clonotype has more than one count but fewer than ten. The antigen is not known. Using constant-segment primers, 5'RACE produced TCR alpha and TCR beta cDNA libraries carrying sample barcodes and UMIs. TCRdb used MiXCR to reprocess the 5' RACE reads, holding one entry per CDR3 protein. Of around 300,000 distinct CDR3 sequences listed, roughly an eighth are singletons. Material: PBMCs or a T cell subset sorted from them (not recorded which). The source of this sequence is a man aged 18 to 30 who had mild COVID-19 (a few samples of this study predate the infection). Cell type and time point are not known.

The CDR3 region is CASSQASGGDLDEQYF. As DNA, the CDR3 is TGCGCCAGCAGCCAGGCTAGCGGGGGGGACCTGGACGAGCAGTACTTC. This chain links TRBV5-1 with TRBJ2-7, with 12 positions matching TRBD2. Germline CDR1 SGHRS, CDR2 YFSETQ. Unmatched junction bases numbered 10, after V lost 4 bases and J lost 5 bases. This CDR3 region has 16 residues.